A single sample is the source of the 17 T cell receptor beta chains below, sequenced in a study of PD-L1 blockade in urothelial cancer. Using immunoSEQ multiplex PCR, the repertoire was profiled, and TCRdb retains in-frame clones only, with some absent. The sample holds 130,000 or so clones, around 85% seen once. Time point noted: pretreatment peripheral blood. The sample consisted of PBMCs, taken around atezolizumab (anti-PD-L1) treatment. Source of these receptors: a man in his forties or fifties with urothelial cancer.

The V and J genes are TRBV4-2 and TRBJ2-1, with D uncertain. The CDR3 sequence is 16 residues long. V was clipped by 0 bases and J by 2 bases, with 11 bases between them. Germline V lookup: CDR1 LGHNA, CDR2 YNFKEQ. The DNA for the CDR3 is TGTGCCAGCAGCCAAGATAAAACCCGGGCCTACAATGAGCAGTTCTTC. Encoded protein: CASSQDKTRAYNEQFF.

This clone was counted a single time. The chain uses TRBV10-2 and TRBJ1-1; a possible D gene is TRBD1 (5 bases). Germline V CDR1 and CDR2: WSHSY, SAAADI. Trimming took 0 bases from V and 3 from J, leaving 8 bases between them. This CDR3 region has 14 residues. CDR3 nucleotides: TGCGCCAGCAGTGAGTCGTCCAGGGACACTGAAGCTTTCTTT. It translates to CASSESSRDTEAFF.

V gene TRBV15 combines with J gene TRBJ2-3; weak D call: TRBD2 (6 bases). V was pared by 1 base and J by 0 bases, with 8 bases between. CDR1 is LNHNV and CDR2 is YYDKDF in the germline V gene (reference sequence). The CDR3 runs to 15 residues. CDR3 bases: TGTGCCACCAGCAGAGCCGGGACTAGCACAGATACGCAGTATTTT. Translating it yields CATSRAGTSTDTQYF. The variable domain in full, completed from reference TRBV15 and TRBJ2-3, reads DAMVIQNPRYQVTQFGKPVTLSCSQTLNHNVMYWYQQKSSQAPKLLFHYYDKDFNNEADTPDNFQSRRPNTSFCFLDIRSPGLGDTAMYLCATSRAGTSTDTQYFGPGTRLTVL.

There are a few counts of this clone. The chain links TRBV28 to TRBJ2-2, with D tentatively TRBD2 (5 bases). Germline loops: CDR1 MDHEN, CDR2 SYDVKM. The CDR3 runs 16 residues. The ends were cut back, 3 bases at V and 0 bases at J, with 11 bases in the middle. The DNA for the CDR3 is TGTGCCAGCAGTTTCCCGGAGGATTCGAACACCGGGGAGCTGTTTTTT. It is translated as CASSFPEDSNTGELFF.

V gene TRBV10-3 combines with J gene TRBJ2-3; D not certain. Trimming left V 4 bases short and J 0 bases short, with 8 bases between. From germline, CDR1 is ENHRY and CDR2 SYGVKD. CDR3 length: 14 amino acids. The CDR3 DNA reads as TGTGCCATCAGTGTTCAACTGAGCACAGATACGCAGTATTTT. This codes for CAISVQLSTDTQYF.

The chain recombines TRBV7-2 with TRBJ1-3; D not certain. V lost 1 base and J lost 4, with 14 bases in between. Per the germline V gene, CDR1 is SGHTA and CDR2 is FQGNSA. The CDR3 has 16 amino acids. This chain's CDR3 is CASSLGGPVLGNTIYF. The DNA for the CDR3 is TGTGCCAGCAGCTTAGGAGGGCCAGTTCTCGGAAACACCATATATTTT.

This clone has just a few counts. The genes are TRBV18 and TRBJ2-7; tentative D call: TRBD1 (5 bases). Germline CDR1 reads KGHSH; CDR2 reads LQKENI. Trimming removed 3 bases from V and 3 bases from J, with 9 bases in between. The CDR3 totals 13 residues. Here the CDR3 reads CASSPNQGYEQYF. The CDR3 DNA reads TGTGCCAGCTCACCTAATCAGGGCTACGAGCAGTACTTC.

The J gene is TRBJ1-2, the V gene TRBV27; TRBD1 might be the D (6 bases). Trimming shortened V by 3 bases and J by 2 bases, and 13 bases separated the two germline ends. The CDR3 runs to 15 residues. Germline CDR1 is MNHEY and CDR2 is SMNVEV (reference sequence). CDR3 region: CASSLTGLNNYGYTF. The CDR3 DNA is TGTGCCAGCAGTTTGACAGGTCTAAACAACTATGGCTACACCTTC.

V usage is TRBV7-6 and J usage is TRBJ1-6; no clear D. The germline V gene has CDR1 SGHVS and CDR2 FNYEAQ. CDR3 length: 13 amino acids. V was pared by 5 bases and J by 9 bases, with 11 bases between. CDR3 nucleotides: TGTGCCAGCAGCCTAGTCCAGGTTTCACCCCTCCACTTT. Translation gives CASSLVQVSPLHF.

The V gene is TRBV6-5, the J gene TRBJ2-7, with 8 bases that match TRBD1. J lost 4 bases, V lost 2 bases, and 4 bases had no gene match. This CDR3 spans 14 amino acids. The germline CDR1 and CDR2 sequences are MNHEY and SVGAGI. The CDR3 region has the DNA TGTGCCAGCAGTTACGCGGACAGGGAGTACGAGCAGTACTTC. Translation gives CASSYADREYEQYF.

The chain is built from TRBV9 and TRBJ2-4, with TRBD1 matching 7 bases. Germline CDR1 and CDR2: SGDLS and YYNGEE. The V gene end was trimmed by 3 bases and the J gene end by 1 base; junction bases not matched to a gene: 16. CDR3 length: 19 residues. The CDR3 protein is CASSGRFRGRTPAKNIQYF. The CDR3 coding sequence is TGTGCCAGCAGCGGACGTTTTAGGGGGCGGACTCCGGCCAAAAACATTCAGTACTTC.

The J gene is TRBJ2-6, the V gene TRBV6-5, with D uncertain. Germline V gene lookup returns CDR1 MNHEY and CDR2 SVGAGI. V lost 8 bases, J lost 2 bases, and 7 bases lay in between. CDR3 length: 13 residues. CDR3 nucleotide sequence: TGTGCCAGCCGGGTGGCTGGGGCCAACGTCCTGACTTTC. This translates into CASRVAGANVLTF.

This sequence joins TRBV5-1 and TRBJ2-1; D not certain. Per germline, CDR1 SGHRS and CDR2 YFSETQ. Between the trimmed V and J ends, which lost 0 bases and 3 bases, there was a span of 10 bases. The CDR3 is made up of 15 amino acids. The CDR3 sequence: CASSLDELHYNEQFF. The CDR3 DNA sequence: TGCGCCAGCAGCTTGGATGAACTCCACTACAATGAGCAGTTCTTC. The variable domain in full, with the rest retrieved from reference TRBV5-1 and TRBJ2-1, is KAGVTQTPRYLIKTRGQQVTLSCSPISGHRSVSWYQQTPGQGLQFLFEYFSETQRNKGNFPGRFSGRQFSNSRSEMNVSTLELGDSALYLCASSLDELHYNEQFFGPGTRLTVL.

The V gene is TRBV7-8, the J gene TRBJ2-7; TRBD2 aligns across 8 bases. J lost 4 bases, V lost 1 base, and 6 bases had no gene match. This CDR3 region has 15 residues. In germline, CDR1 is SGHVS, CDR2 FQNEAQ. The chain's CDR3 is CASSLDRTSWYEQYF. In nucleotides, the CDR3 is TGTGCCAGCAGCTTAGACCGGACTAGCTGGTACGAGCAGTACTTC. Full variable domain (remainder filled in from reference TRBV7-8 and TRBJ2-7): GAGVSQSPRYKVAKRGQDVALRCDPISGHVSLFWYQQALGQGPEFLTYFQNEAQLDKSGLPSDRFFAERPEGSVSTLKIQRTQQEDSAVYLCASSLDRTSWYEQYFGPGTRLTVT.

The chain employs TRBV5-6 and TRBJ1-1; the match to TRBD1 covers 8 bases. The ends lost 2 bases at V and 2 bases at J; junction bases unmatched: 5. The CDR3 is 15 residues long. CDR1 is SGHDT, CDR2 YYEEEE, per germline. Here the CDR3 DNA reads TGTGCCAGCAGCTTTGGGGACAGGCTTAACACTGAAGCTTTCTTT. Protein product: CASSFGDRLNTEAFF. Full variable domain (outside the CDR3, taken from reference TRBV5-6 and TRBJ1-1): DAGVTQSPTHLIKTRGQQVTLRCSPKSGHDTVSWYQQALGQGPQFIFQYYEEEERQRGNFPDRFSGHQFPNYSSELNVNALLLGDSALYLCASSFGDRLNTEAFFGQGTRLTVV.

The rearrangement links TRBV7-2 to TRBJ2-1, with a tentative D call TRBD2 (5 bases). The CDR3 has 15 residues. The ends were cut back, 1 base at V and 9 bases at J, with 16 bases in the middle. The V gene's germline CDR1 is SGHTA and CDR2 FQGNSA. The CDR3 loop is CASSLGLSAGGEQFF. The CDR3 DNA follows: TGTGCCAGCAGCTTAGGATTGAGTGCGGGTGGTGAGCAGTTCTTC.

This chain links TRBV7-9 with TRBJ2-7, with TRBD2 matching over 8 bases. The CDR3 runs 16 residues. After removal of 7 bases from V and 1 base from J, the junction contained 12 bases not matched to a gene. Germline CDR1 SEHNR, CDR2 FQNEAQ (reference sequence). In DNA, the CDR3 is TGTGCCAGCACCGACCACGGGGCGGGAGGATCCTACGAGCAGTACTTC. Residues: CASTDHGAGGSYEQYF. Supplemented by reference TRBV7-9 and TRBJ2-7, the full variable domain reads DTGVSQNPRHKITKRGQNVTFRCDPISEHNRLYWYRQTLGQGPEFLTYFQNEAQLEKSRLLSDRFSAERPKGSFSTLEIQRTEQGDSAMYLCASTDHGAGGSYEQYFGPGTRLTVT.